A selection of T cell receptor beta chains follows, all from one sample in a study of T cell repertoires in cytomegalovirus infection. TCRdb ran MiXCR on the reads and lists one entry per CDR3 protein. The data contain roughly 500,000 distinct CDR3 sequences, approximately 15% of them singletons. The material sequenced was CD8+ T cells from PBMCs. These TCRs come from a human donor in good health (CMV status not recorded). Some clones in this sample may be carry-over from other donors' samples. Each CDR3 is given with its conserved first and last residue. D genes are given only for firm matches. Not all rows give a size; the values are once, few, many and, for expanded clones, a class.

J | D | size | V | DNA | CDR3
TRBJ2-1 | TRBD1 | few | TRBV7-3 | TGTGCCAGCAGCTCGGGACAGGACTATGAGCAGTTCTTC | CASSSGQDYEQFF
TRBJ2-3 | TRBD2 | few | TRBV9 | TGTGCCAGCAGCGTAGCTCCGGGAGGGTCAGATACGCAGTATTTT | CASSVAPGGSDTQYF
TRBJ2-1 | TRBD1 | NA | TRBV7-9 | TGTGCCAGCAGTTATCCGGGACAGGGGGCCCATGAGCAGTTCTTC | CASSYPGQGAHEQFF
TRBJ2-4 | TRBD2 | many | TRBV6-1 | TGTGCCAGCAGCGCCGCGGGGGCTAGCGGGAGTAGAGACATTCAGTACTTC | CASSAAGASGSRDIQYF
TRBJ1-5 | TRBD1 | few | TRBV30 | TGTGCCTGGAGTGTAACGGGGACAGACCATCAGCCCCAGCATTTT | CAWSVTGTDHQPQHF
TRBJ2-1 | NA | NA | TRBV28 | TGTGCCAGCAGTCTCCCGGGTCTTGAAAGGGGGCAGTTCTTC | CASSLPGLERGQFF
TRBJ2-1 | TRBD2 | NA | TRBV19 | TGTGCCAGTAGTATCCGTCTGGCTAGCGGGGGTATCAATGAGCAGTTCTTC | CASSIRLASGGINEQFF
TRBJ1-2 | NA | few | TRBV2 | TGTGCCAGCAGTGATGAGAGCTTCTTCTATGGCTACACCTTC | CASSDESFFYGYTF
TRBJ2-3 | NA | few | TRBV3-1 | TGTGCCAGCAGCTCCCGGAGGGGGAGGCCAGATACGCAGTATTTT | CASSSRRGRPDTQYF
TRBJ2-3 | NA | few | TRBV12-3/TRBV12-4 | TGTGCCAGCGGACAAAGGGGTAGCACAGATACGCAGTATTTT | CASGQRGSTDTQYF
TRBJ2-1 | TRBD2 | many | TRBV27 | TGTGCCAGCAGTTTCAGGGGACTAGCGGGATTAAATGAGCAGTTCTTC | CASSFRGLAGLNEQFF
TRBJ2-5 | NA | few | TRBV10-2 | TGCGCCAGCAGTGAACCCCCGGGGGAGACCCAGTACTTC | CASSEPPGETQYF
TRBJ1-1 | TRBD1 | NA | TRBV27 | TGTGCCAGCAGTTTGGGGGCAGGGGGATCGGACACTGAAGCTTTCTTT | CASSLGAGGSDTEAFF
TRBJ1-1 | TRBD1 | few | TRBV19 | TGTGCCAGTAGTACACTCCGGGACAGGGGCACTGAAGCTTTCTTT | CASSTLRDRGTEAFF
TRBJ2-2 | TRBD1 | NA | TRBV7-9 | TGTGCAAGCAGCGGAAACAGGGGGCTTAGAACCGGGGAGCTGTTTTTT | CASSGNRGLRTGELFF
TRBJ2-2 | NA | many | TRBV7-3 | TGTGCCAGCAGCTTTCGGGGCGGGGAGCTGTTTTTT | CASSFRGGELFF
TRBJ1-3 | NA | NA | TRBV20-1 | TGCAGTGCTCTATCGACTGCGATCTCTGGAAACACCATATATTTT | CSALSTAISGNTIYF
TRBJ2-3 | NA | many | TRBV4-2 | TGTGCCAGCAGCCCGGACAGCGTTAGCACAGATACGCAGTATTTT | CASSPDSVSTDTQYF
TRBJ2-7 | NA | many | TRBV5-1 | TGTGCCAGTAGTTACGGGACTGGCTCCTACGAGCAGTACTTC | CASSYGTGSYEQYF
TRBJ2-1 | NA | many | TRBV7-9 | TGTGCCAGCAGCTCCCTCAATGAGCAGTTCTTC | CASSSLNEQFF
TRBJ2-7 | NA | NA | TRBV28 | TGTGCCGGCAGTAGTACGTCCTACGAGCAGTACTTC | CAGSSTSYEQYF
TRBJ2-1 | TRBD2 | few | TRBV19 | TGTGCCAGTAGTCCTGCTAGCGGGAGTGATTCCTACAATGAGCAGTTCTTC | CASSPASGSDSYNEQFF
TRBJ2-1 | TRBD2 | few | TRBV18 | TGTGCCAGCTCACCACCGGGACTAGCGGGACAGGATGAGCAGTTCTTC | CASSPPGLAGQDEQFF
TRBJ2-1 | TRBD2 | many | TRBV7-3 | TGTGCCAGCAGCCTAGCCTGGACTAGCGGGAGGGATGAGCAGTTCTTC | CASSLAWTSGRDEQFF
TRBJ2-7 | TRBD2 | NA | TRBV28 | TGTGCCAGCAAGTTACAGGGACTAGCCTACGAGCAGTACTTC | CASKLQGLAYEQYF
TRBJ2-1 | TRBD2 | many | TRBV27 | TGTGCCAGCAGAACTAGCGGGAGATTCTACAATGAGCAGTTCTTC | CASRTSGRFYNEQFF
TRBJ1-2 | NA | few | TRBV14 | TGTGCCAGCAGCCAAGACAGGGATGGGGACTATGGCTACACCTTC | CASSQDRDGDYGYTF
TRBJ2-1 | TRBD2 | NA | TRBV7-6 | TGTGCCAGCAGCTTAGTGGCGGGGGGCGTCAGCTCCTACAATGTGCAGGTCTTC | CASSLVAGGVSSYNVQVF
TRBJ2-7 | NA | few | TRBV10-2 | TGCGCCACCATGAGTCACTTAGAGCAGTACTTC | CATMSHLEQYF
TRBJ2-4 | NA | many | TRBV7-9 | TGTGCCAGCAGCCTAGGCCACAGTTTCGAAGGGACTGTACCTGCCAAAAACATTCAGTACTTC | CASSLGHSFEGTVPAKNIQYF
TRBJ2-1 | NA | NA | TRBV27 | TGTGCCAGCAGTTTATATACCGGGAGAACGGATGAGCAGTTCTTC | CASSLYTGRTDEQFF
TRBJ2-7 | TRBD2 | few | TRBV5-1 | TGCGCCAGCAGCTTCGGCCGGGAGGGTGGCGAGCAGTACTTC | CASSFGREGGEQYF
TRBJ2-5 | TRBD2 | NA | TRBV2 | TGTGCCAGCAGAGAAGGGCTAGCGGGGGGGCCAGGAGAGACCCAGTACTTC | CASREGLAGGPGETQYF
TRBJ2-5 | NA | few | TRBV6-1 | TGTGCCAGCAGTGAATGGAGGTGGGAGACCCAGTACTTC | CASSEWRWETQYF
TRBJ1-1 | NA | few | TRBV25-1 | TGTGCCAGCAGTGAATTATGGGAGGAGACTGAAGCTTTCTTT | CASSELWEETEAFF
TRBJ2-2 | NA | NA | TRBV9 | TGTGCCAGCAGCGTATTTGATACCGGGGAGCTAAAAGCGCTGTTTTTT | CASSVFDTGELKALFF
TRBJ1-2 | NA | many | TRBV7-2 | TGTGCCAGCAGCCCAACCCCCGGGTCCTACACCTTC | CASSPTPGSYTF
TRBJ2-7 | NA | NA | TRBV3-1 | TGTGCCAGCTCCCCTGGGGGGGGCAGCACCTGGGAGCAGTACTTC | CASSPGGGSTWEQYF
TRBJ2-3 | TRBD2 | many | TRBV27 | TGTGCCAGCAGTCCGACTCAAACTAGCGCAGATACGCAGTATTTT | CASSPTQTSADTQYF